The source of this T cell receptor beta chain is a study of cytomegalovirus exposure and HLA in healthy donors. In the study overall: Out of around 360 genotyped donors, about 80% belonged to the Caucasian-associated ancestry cluster. The study's findings and limits: It emerged from a later analysis that several of the most significant clusters appeared to be linked to common viral pathogens. Using a false discovery rate of 0.05, a later analysis showed that 16,951 TCR beta sequences were associated with HLA alleles. Sequence variants that were highly shared formed a cluster that was likely a sequencing artifact.

The germline V gene has CDR1 MNHNS and CDR2 SASEGT. There are 16 residues in the CDR3. V shed 3 bases and J 3 bases; nucleotides not matched to a gene: 5. Primers included in the PCR were 60 Vbeta and 13 Jbeta primers. TCRdb's table, derived via immunoSEQ multiplex PCR, lists solely in-frame clones and lacks some. The sample comprises more than 250,000 clones, roughly 90% of which are singletons, and roughly 2.3% rests with the top ten. About this clone: The antigen is not known.

Sequenced: PBMCs. V is TRBV6-1 and J is TRBJ1-6; TRBD1 agrees at 7 bases. The sequence came from a woman aged 18 to 35 in good health and CMV-seronegative. The CDR3 sequence: CASSDTDRNYNSPLHF. Written as DNA, the CDR3 is TGTGCCAGCAGTGACACGGACAGGAACTATAATTCACCCCTCCACTTT.